The clone carrying this TCR beta chain is medium-sized by share. Its antigen is unknown. Repertoires were generated with immunoSEQ multiplex PCR, while TCRdb's copy carries only in-frame clones and drops some. The table lists roughly 28,000 clones, under 85% of them singletons, with 30% to 45% in the top ten. This entry comes from a study of PD-1 blockade in classical Hodgkin lymphoma. Study findings and constraints: Nivolumab starters within 1 year of ASCT were excluded. Prior to therapy, complete responders displayed diversity much like that of newly diagnosed patients.

The ends were cut back, 1 base at V and 7 bases at J, with 11 bases in the middle. This CDR3 region has 14 residues. CDR1 and CDR2 (germline): MNHEY, SMNVEV (reference sequence). All the patients suffered relapse after autologous stem cell transplantation, and brentuximab vedotin exposure differed. The sequence was collected from a human donor with classical Hodgkin lymphoma. The sample consisted of peripheral blood mononuclear cells (PBMCs), taken before the second cycle of nivolumab. The V and J genes are TRBV27 and TRBJ1-5, with D possibly TRBD1 on 6 matching bases. The CDR3 is CASSLFGRGQPQHF. The DNA for the CDR3 is TGTGCCAGCAGTTTATTCGGCAGGGGACAGCCCCAGCATTTT.